This T cell receptor (beta chain) was sequenced in a study of T cell repertoires in aging, cancer and after chemotherapy. Study as a whole: Repeat sampling of healthy donors over several months to years showed clear clonal overlap.

Study conclusions and caveats: Healthy donors lost TCR diversity with age mainly through richness, cancer patients through richness and evenness.

CDR3 length equals 16 residues. The germline V gene encodes CDR1 LNHDA and CDR2 SQIVND (reference sequence). Trimming stripped 1 base from V and 0 bases from J, with 12 bases between. Amplification of TCR beta used genomic DNA extracted from peripheral blood. TRB rearrangements spanning V, D and J were amplified using mixed TRB-A/B primers. In TCRdb, the multiplex PCR reads were re-called with MiXCR into one record per CDR3 protein. The data show under 10,000 distinct CDR3 sequences, under 35% seen once. In the case of this clonotype: Its antigen is not known.

The sequence derives from a human donor in good health. The sample consisted of blood. This chain uses TRBV19 with TRBJ1-1; D is unclear. CDR3 region: CASSIGYGLLNTEAFF. CDR3 in DNA: TGTGCCAGTAGTATAGGGTACGGTCTTTTGAACACTGAAGCTTTCTTT. Full variable domain (missing parts from reference TRBV19 and TRBJ1-1): DGGITQSPKYLFRKEGQNVTLSCEQNLNHDAMYWYRQDPGQGLRLIYYSQIVNDFQKGDIAEGYSVSREKKESFPLTVTSAQKNPTAFYLCASSIGYGLLNTEAFFGQGTRLTVV.